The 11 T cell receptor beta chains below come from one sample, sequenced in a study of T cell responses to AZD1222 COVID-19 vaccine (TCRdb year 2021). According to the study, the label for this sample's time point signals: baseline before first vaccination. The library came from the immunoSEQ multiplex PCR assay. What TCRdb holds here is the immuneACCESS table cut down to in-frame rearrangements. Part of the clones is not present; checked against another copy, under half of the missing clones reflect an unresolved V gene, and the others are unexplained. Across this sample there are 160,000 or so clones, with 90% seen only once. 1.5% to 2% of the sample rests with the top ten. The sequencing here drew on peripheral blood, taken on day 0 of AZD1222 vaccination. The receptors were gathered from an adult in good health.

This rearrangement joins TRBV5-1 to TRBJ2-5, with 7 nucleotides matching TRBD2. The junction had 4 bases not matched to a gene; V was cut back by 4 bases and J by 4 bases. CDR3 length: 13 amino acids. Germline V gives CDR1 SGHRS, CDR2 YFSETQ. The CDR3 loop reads CASSPGEGETQYF. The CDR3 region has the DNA TGCGCCAGCAGCCCCGGGGAGGGAGAGACCCAGTACTTC.

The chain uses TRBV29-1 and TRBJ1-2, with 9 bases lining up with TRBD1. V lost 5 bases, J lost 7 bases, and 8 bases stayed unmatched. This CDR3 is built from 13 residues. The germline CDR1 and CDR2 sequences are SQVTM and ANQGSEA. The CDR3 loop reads CSVPTGTGSGYTF. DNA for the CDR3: TGCAGCGTTCCCACCGGGACAGGGAGTGGCTACACCTTC.

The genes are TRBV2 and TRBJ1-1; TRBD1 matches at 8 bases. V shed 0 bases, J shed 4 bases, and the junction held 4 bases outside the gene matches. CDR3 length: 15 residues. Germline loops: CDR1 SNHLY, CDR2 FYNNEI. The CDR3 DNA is TGTGCCAGCAGTGAAGCGACAGGGGCGGCCACTGAAGCTTTCTTT. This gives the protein CASSEATGAATEAFF.

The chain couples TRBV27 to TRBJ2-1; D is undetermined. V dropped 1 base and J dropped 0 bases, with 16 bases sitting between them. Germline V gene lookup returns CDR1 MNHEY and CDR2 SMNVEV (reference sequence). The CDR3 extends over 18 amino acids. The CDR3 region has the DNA TGTGCCAGCAGTTTATATGTCGTCGACACCCCCTCCTACAATGAGCAGTTCTTC. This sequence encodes CASSLYVVDTPSYNEQFF.

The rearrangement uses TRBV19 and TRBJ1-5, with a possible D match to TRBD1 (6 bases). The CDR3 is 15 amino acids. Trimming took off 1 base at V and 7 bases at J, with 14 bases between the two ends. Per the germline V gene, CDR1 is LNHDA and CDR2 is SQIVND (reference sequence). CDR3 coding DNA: TGTGCCAGTAGTATAGGACGGGGGGGCAGCCAGCCCCAGCATTTT. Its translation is CASSIGRGGSQPQHF.

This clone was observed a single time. DNA of the CDR3: TGTGCCAGCAGCGTAGGGAACGTGGGACCGAACACCGGGGAGCTGTTTTTT. Residues: CASSVGNVGPNTGELFF. The gene calls are TRBV9 and TRBJ2-2; D may be TRBD1 or TRBD2 (5 bases each). This CDR3 is 17 amino acids long. Trimming stripped 0 bases from V and 0 bases from J, with 12 bases between. Germline-derived CDR1 and CDR2 are SGDLS and YYNGEE.

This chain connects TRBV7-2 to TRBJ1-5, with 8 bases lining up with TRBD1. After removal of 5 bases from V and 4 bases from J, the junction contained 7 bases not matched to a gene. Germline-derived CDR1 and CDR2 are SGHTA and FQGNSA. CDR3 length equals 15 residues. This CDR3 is CASSLGRTGNQPQHF. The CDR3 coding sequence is TGTGCCAGCAGCCTAGGAAGGACAGGGAATCAGCCCCAGCATTTT. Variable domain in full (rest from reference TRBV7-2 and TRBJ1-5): GAGVSQSPSNKVTEKGKDVELRCDPISGHTALYWYRQSLGQGLEFLIYFQGNSAPDKSGLPSDRFSAERTGGSVSTLTIQRTQQEDSAVYLCASSLGRTGNQPQHFGDGTRLSIL.

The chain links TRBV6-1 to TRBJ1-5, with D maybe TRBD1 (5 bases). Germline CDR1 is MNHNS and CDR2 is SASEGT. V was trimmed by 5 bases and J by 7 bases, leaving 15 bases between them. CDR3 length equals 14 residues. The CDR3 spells CASSYGVREQPQHF. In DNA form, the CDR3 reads TGTGCCAGCAGTTATGGGGTCAGGGAACAGCCCCAGCATTTT.

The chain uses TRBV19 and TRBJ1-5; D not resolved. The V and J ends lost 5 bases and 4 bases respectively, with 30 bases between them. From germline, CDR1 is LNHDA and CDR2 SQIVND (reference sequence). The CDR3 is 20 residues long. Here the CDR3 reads CASSPSPSTGWRLDNQPQHF. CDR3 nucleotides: TGTGCCAGTAGTCCCTCACCCTCGACCGGGTGGCGGCTCGATAATCAGCCCCAGCATTTT.

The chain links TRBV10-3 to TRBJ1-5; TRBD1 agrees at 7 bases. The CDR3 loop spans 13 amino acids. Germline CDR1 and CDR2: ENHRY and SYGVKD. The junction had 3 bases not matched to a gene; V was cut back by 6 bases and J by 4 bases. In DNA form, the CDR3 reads TGTGCCATCAGGGGGACAGATAATCAGCCCCAGCATTTT. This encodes CAIRGTDNQPQHF.

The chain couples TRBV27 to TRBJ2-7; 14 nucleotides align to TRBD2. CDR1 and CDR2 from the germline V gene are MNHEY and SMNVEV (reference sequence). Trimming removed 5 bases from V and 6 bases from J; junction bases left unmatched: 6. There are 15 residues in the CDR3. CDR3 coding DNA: TGTGCCAGCAGTCCCCGACTAGCGGGAGGGGTCGAGCAGTACTTC. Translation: CASSPRLAGGVEQYF.